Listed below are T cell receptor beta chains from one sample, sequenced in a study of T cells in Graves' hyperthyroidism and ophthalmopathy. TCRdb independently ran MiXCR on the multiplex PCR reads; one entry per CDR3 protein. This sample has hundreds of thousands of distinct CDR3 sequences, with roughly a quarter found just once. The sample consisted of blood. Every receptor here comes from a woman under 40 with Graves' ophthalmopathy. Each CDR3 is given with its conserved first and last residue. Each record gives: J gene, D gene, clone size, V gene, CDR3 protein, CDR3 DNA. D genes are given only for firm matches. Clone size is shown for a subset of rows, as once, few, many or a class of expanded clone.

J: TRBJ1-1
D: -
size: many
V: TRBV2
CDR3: CASRGTLNTEAFF
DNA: TGTGCCAGCAGGGGAACATTGAACACTGAAGCTTTCTTT

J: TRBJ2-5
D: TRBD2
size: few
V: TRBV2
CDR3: CASSLAGLTQETQYF
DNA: TGTGCCAGCAGTTTAGCGGGGCTAACCCAAGAGACCCAGTACTTC

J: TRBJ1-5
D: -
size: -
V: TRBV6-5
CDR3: CASSYSHGENQPQHF
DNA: TGTGCCAGCAGTTACTCACACGGTGAGAATCAGCCCCAGCATTTT

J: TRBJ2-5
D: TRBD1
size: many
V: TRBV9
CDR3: CASSAWDRQETQYF
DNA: TGTGCCAGCAGCGCCTGGGACAGGCAAGAGACCCAGTACTTC

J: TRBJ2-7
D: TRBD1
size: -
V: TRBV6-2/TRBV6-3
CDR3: CASSPEGQGGLPRSYEQYF
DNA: TGTGCCAGCAGTCCTGAAGGACAGGGCGGTCTGCCCAGATCCTACGAGCAGTACTTC

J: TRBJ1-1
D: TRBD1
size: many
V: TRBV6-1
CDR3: CASRSRGLNTEAFF
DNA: TGTGCCAGCAGATCCAGGGGGCTGAACACTGAAGCTTTCTTT

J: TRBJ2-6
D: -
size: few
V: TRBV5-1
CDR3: CASSLEDSGANVLTF
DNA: TGCGCCAGCAGTTTAGAAGACTCTGGGGCCAACGTCCTGACTTTC

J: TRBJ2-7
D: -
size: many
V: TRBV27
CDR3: CATRSSYEQYF
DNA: TGTGCCACCAGGAGCTCCTACGAGCAGTACTTC

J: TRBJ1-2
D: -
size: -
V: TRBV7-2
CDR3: CASQPGRQEGYTF
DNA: TGTGCCAGCCAACCAGGCAGGCAAGAGGGCTACACCTTC

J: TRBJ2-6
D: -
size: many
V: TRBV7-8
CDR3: CASLPAPDSAGANVLTF
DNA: TGTGCCAGCCTCCCCGCCCCCGACTCGGCTGGGGCCAACGTCCTGACTTTC

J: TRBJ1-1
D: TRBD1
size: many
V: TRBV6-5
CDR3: CASRGGGSSEAFF
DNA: TGTGCCAGCAGGGGAGGGGGCAGCTCTGAAGCTTTCTTT

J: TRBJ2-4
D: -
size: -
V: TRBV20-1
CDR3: CSASEGGSRDIQYF
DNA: TGCAGTGCGTCGGAGGGGGGGTCGCGGGACATTCAGTACTTC

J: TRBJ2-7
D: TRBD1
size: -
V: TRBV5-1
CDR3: CASSHNPGQGFYEQYF
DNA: TGCGCCAGCAGCCACAACCCGGGACAGGGGTTCTACGAGCAGTACTTC

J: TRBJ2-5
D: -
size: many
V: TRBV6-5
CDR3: CASSYSLGPEETQYF
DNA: TGTGCCAGCAGTTACTCATTGGGACCTGAGGAGACCCAGTACTTC

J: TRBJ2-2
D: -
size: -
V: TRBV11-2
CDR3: CASSLTLGAGTGELFF
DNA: TGTGCCAGCAGCTTAACCCTCGGGGCTGGTACCGGGGAGCTGTTTTTT

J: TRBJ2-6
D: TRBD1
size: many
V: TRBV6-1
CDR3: CASSGQGSGANVLTF
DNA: TGTGCCAGCAGTGGACAGGGCTCTGGGGCCAACGTCCTGACTTTC

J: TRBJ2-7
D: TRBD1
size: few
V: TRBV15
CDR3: CATSRDPGQGNEQYF
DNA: TGTGCCACCAGCAGAGATCCGGGACAGGGGAACGAGCAGTACTTC

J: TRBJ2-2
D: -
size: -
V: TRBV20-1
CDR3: CSASPEVGTGELFF
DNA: TGCAGTGCTAGTCCGGAGGTTGGCACCGGGGAGCTGTTTTTT

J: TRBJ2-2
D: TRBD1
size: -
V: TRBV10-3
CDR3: CAISTQGAAGELFF
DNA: TGTGCCATCAGTACACAGGGGGCGGCCGGGGAGCTGTTTTTT

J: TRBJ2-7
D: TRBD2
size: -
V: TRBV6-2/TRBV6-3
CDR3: CASTAGGLAGYEQYF
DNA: TGTGCCAGTACGGCAGGGGGACTAGCGGGCTACGAGCAGTACTTC

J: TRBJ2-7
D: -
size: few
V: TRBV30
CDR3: CAWSLWVNEQYF
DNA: TGTGCCTGGAGCCTGTGGGTTAACGAGCAGTACTTC

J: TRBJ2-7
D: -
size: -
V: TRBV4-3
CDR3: CASSLEWGPYEQYF
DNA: TGCGCCAGCAGCCTCGAATGGGGGCCCTACGAGCAGTACTTC

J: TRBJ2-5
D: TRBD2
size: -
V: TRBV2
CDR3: CASSPERGYFQYF
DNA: TGTGCCAGCAGTCCGGAGCGGGGCTATTTCCAGTACTTC

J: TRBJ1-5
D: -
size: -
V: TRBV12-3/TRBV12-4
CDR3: CASSRTAIYSNQPQHF
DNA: TGTGCCAGCAGTAGGACAGCGATTTATAGCAATCAGCCCCAGCATTTT

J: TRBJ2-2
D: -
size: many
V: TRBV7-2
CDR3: CASSDGFVGELFF
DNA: TGTGCCAGCAGCGATGGGTTTGTAGGGGAGCTGTTTTTT

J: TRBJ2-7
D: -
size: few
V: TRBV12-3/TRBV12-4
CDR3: CASSFLRTDEQYF
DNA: TGTGCCAGCAGTTTCTTAAGGACAGACGAGCAGTACTTC

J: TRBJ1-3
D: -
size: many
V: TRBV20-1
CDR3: CGAETSSGNTIYF
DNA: TGCGGGGCAGAAACCTCCTCTGGAAACACCATATATTTT

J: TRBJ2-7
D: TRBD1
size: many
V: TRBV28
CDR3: CASSLYGTGFMTYEQYF
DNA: TGTGCCAGCAGTTTATACGGGACAGGGTTTATGACCTACGAGCAGTACTTC

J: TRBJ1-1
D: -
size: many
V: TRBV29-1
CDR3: CSVEDPRENTEAFF
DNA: TGCAGCGTTGAAGATCCTCGTGAGAACACTGAAGCTTTCTTT

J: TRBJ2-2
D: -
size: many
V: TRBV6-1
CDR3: CASSEIRRNTGELFF
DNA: TGTGCCAGCAGTGAAATACGACGGAACACCGGGGAGCTGTTTTTT

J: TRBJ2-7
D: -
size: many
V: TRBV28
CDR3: CASSPPRLSSYEQYF
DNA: TGTGCCAGCAGTCCCCCTAGGTTAAGCTCCTACGAGCAGTACTTC

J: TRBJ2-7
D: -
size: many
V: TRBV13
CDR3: CASSFWQRGYEQYF
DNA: TGTGCCAGCAGCTTTTGGCAGAGGGGCTACGAGCAGTACTTC

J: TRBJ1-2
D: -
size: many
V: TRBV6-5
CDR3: CASSYSSPGEVGYTF
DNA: TGTGCCAGCAGTTACTCGAGTCCGGGGGAGGTTGGCTACACCTTC

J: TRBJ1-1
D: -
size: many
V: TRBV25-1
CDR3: CASSPTLGAGNTEAFF
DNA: TGTGCCAGCAGTCCAACCCTCGGGGCGGGGAACACTGAAGCTTTCTTT

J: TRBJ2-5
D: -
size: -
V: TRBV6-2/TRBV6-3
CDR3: CAITRPRVMETRYF
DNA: TGTGCCATCACCCGTCCTCGGGTAATGGAGACCCGGTACTTC

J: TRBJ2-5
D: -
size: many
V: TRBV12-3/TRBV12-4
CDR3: CASSSSSAETQYF
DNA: TGTGCCAGCAGTTCCTCTAGCGCTGAGACCCAGTACTTC

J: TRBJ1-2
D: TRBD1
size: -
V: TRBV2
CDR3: CASVPGQGAYGYTF
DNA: TGTGCCAGCGTCCCTGGACAGGGAGCCTATGGCTACACCTTC

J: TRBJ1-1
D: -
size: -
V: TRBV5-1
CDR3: CASRNTENTEAFF
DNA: TGCGCCAGCAGGAATACAGAGAACACTGAAGCTTTCTTT

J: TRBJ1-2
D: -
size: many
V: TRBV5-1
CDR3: CASSLDGPLNNYGYTF
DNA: TGCGCCAGCAGCTTGGACGGGCCCCTTAACAACTATGGCTACACCTTC

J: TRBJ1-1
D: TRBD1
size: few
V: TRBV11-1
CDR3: CASSPQFPGQGATEAFF
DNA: TGTGCCAGCAGCCCCCAATTTCCGGGACAGGGTGCCACTGAAGCTTTCTTT

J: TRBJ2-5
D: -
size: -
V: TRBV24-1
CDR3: CATSDWDFQETQYF
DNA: TGTGCCACCAGTGATTGGGACTTTCAAGAGACCCAGTACTTC

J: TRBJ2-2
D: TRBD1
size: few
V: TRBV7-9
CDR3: CASRGTGQGIGSDTGELFF
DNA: TGTGCCAGCCGAGGCACGGGACAGGGTATTGGGTCGGACACCGGGGAGCTGTTTTTT

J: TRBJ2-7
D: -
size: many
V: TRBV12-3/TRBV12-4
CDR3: CASRGTGEQYF
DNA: TGTGCCAGCAGGGGGACGGGCGAGCAGTACTTC

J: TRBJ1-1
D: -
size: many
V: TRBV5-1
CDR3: CASSLPQSGRTEAFF
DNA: TGCGCCAGCAGCTTGCCACAATCAGGGAGGACTGAAGCTTTCTTT

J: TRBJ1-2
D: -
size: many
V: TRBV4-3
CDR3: CASSQEEGPGGYTF
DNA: TGCGCCAGCAGCCAAGAAGAGGGGCCTGGGGGCTACACCTTC

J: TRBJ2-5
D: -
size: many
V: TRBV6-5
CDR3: CASSYGASGTQYF
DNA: TGTGCCAGCAGTTACGGGGCCTCGGGGACCCAGTACTTC

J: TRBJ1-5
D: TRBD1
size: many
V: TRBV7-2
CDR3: CASSTGGPIQPQHF
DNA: TGTGCCAGCAGCACAGGGGGCCCGATTCAGCCCCAGCATTTT

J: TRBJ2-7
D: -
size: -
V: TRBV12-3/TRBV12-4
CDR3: CASSFLDGTYEQYF
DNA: TGTGCCAGCAGTTTTCTTGACGGTACCTACGAGCAGTACTTC

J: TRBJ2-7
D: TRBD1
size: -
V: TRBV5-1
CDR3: CASSRDRVREQYF
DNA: TGCGCCAGCAGCCGAGACAGGGTAAGAGAGCAGTACTTC

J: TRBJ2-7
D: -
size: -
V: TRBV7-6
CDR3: CASSTGTFSSYEQYF
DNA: TGTGCCAGCAGTACCGGGACATTCAGCTCCTACGAGCAGTACTTC

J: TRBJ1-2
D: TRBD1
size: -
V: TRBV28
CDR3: CASKETGSKNYGYTF
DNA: TGTGCCAGCAAAGAGACAGGGAGTAAAAACTATGGCTACACCTTC

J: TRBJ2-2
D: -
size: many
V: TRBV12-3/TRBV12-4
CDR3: CASSLVFEGWPGLNTGELFF
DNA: TGTGCCAGCAGTTTGGTTTTTGAGGGTTGGCCGGGCCTCAACACCGGGGAGCTGTTTTTT

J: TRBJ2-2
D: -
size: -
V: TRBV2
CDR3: CASSEVGGWNTGELFF
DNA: TGTGCCAGCAGTGAAGTCGGGGGCTGGAACACCGGGGAGCTGTTTTTT

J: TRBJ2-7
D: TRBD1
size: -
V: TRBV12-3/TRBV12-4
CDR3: CASSFSTGGSYEQYF
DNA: TGTGCCAGCAGTTTCTCGACAGGGGGATCCTACGAGCAGTACTTC

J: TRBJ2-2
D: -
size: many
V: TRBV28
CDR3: CASTPTGTNTGELFF
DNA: TGTGCCAGCACCCCGACAGGGACTAACACCGGGGAGCTGTTTTTT

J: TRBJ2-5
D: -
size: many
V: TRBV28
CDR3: CASNPLLTGRGETQYF
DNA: TGTGCCAGCAATCCTCTTCTAACGGGGAGAGGGGAGACCCAGTACTTC

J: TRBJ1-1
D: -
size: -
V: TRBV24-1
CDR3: CATSDHSLGRVESTEAFF
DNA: TGTGCCACCAGTGACCATTCGCTGGGCAGGGTAGAAAGCACTGAAGCTTTCTTT

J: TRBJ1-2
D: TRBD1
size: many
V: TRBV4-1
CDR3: CASSVTGTGKRETYGYTF
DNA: TGCGCCAGCAGCGTAACCGGGACAGGAAAAAGGGAAACCTATGGCTACACCTTC

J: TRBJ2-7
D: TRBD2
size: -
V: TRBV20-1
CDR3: CSARTGLRGVYEQYF
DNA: TGCAGTGCTAGGACGGGACTCCGGGGGGTCTACGAGCAGTACTTC

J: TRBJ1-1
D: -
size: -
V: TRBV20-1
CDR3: CSARPRTVAINTEAFF
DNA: TGCAGTGCTAGACCCAGGACAGTAGCAATTAACACTGAAGCTTTCTTT